This T cell receptor (beta chain) came from a study of T cell responses to AZD1222 COVID-19 vaccine. Germline CDR1 MNHEY, CDR2 SMNVEV (reference sequence). The CDR3 sequence is 15 residues long. Trimming stripped 3 bases from V and 0 bases from J, with 11 bases between. About this clone: Its matching antigen is unknown.

Sequencing used immunoSEQ multiplex PCR; TCRdb keeps in-frame clones, though not all of them. Here the sample spans 95,000 to 150,000 clones, about 85% being singletons. General observations from the study: Most donors were white British, females outnumbered males, and clonal diversity was possibly underestimated. None of the repertoires were sampled until the peak T cell response had passed.

Second doses at about 4 or about 12 weeks were pooled. Sequencing was performed on peripheral blood, taken 28 days after the second AZD1222 dose. This sequence joins TRBV27 and TRBJ1-1, with D uncertain. The receptor comes from an adult who received the AZD1222 COVID-19 vaccine. The CDR3 region is CASSFSRLLNTEAFF. The CDR3 DNA follows: TGTGCCAGCAGTTTCTCCCGGCTGTTGAACACTGAAGCTTTCTTT.